These 3 T cell receptor beta chains share one sample of origin, sequenced in a study of blood T cell repertoires in COVID-19. Some clones are missing from TCRdb's copy, which holds only in-frame ones; the method was immunoSEQ multiplex PCR. Seen here are 200,000 to 300,000 clones, more than 75% observed once, and the top ten hold approximately 1.6%. Sequencing was done on a sample of peripheral blood. All receptors come from a woman in her 40s who had recovered from COVID-19.

The V call is TRBV6-5, the J call TRBJ2-5; D unclear. CDR1 MNHEY and CDR2 SVGAGI come from the germline V gene. This CDR3 has 10 amino acids. V was cut by 10 bases and J by 3 bases, with 6 bases left in between. CDR3 amino acids: CATLEETQYF. CDR3 nucleotides: TGTGCCACCCTTGAAGAGACCCAGTACTTC.

This chain links TRBV30 with TRBJ2-7, with D maybe TRBD1 (8 bases). Germline V CDR1 and CDR2: GTSNPN, SVGIG (reference sequence). The CDR3 consists of 14 residues. The ends were cut back, 5 bases at V and 3 bases at J, with 17 bases in the middle. CDR3 in DNA: TGTGCCTGGTGGGGGGGGACAGGAGACTACGAGCAGTACTTC. Translated: CAWWGGTGDYEQYF.

This rearrangement joins TRBV3-1 (or the pseudogene TRBV3-2) to TRBJ2-7, with TRBD2 matching 9 bases. This CDR3 is 14 amino acids long. The germline gives CDR1 LGHDT, CDR2 YNNKEL (reference sequence). The trim removed 7 bases at V and 6 bases at J, leaving 10 bases unmatched. This chain's CDR3 is CASTSGTSSGEQYF. The DNA of the CDR3 is TGTGCCAGCACTTCCGGGACTAGCTCGGGCGAGCAGTACTTC.